The 30 T cell receptor beta chains below come from one sample, sequenced in a study of T cells in Graves' hyperthyroidism and ophthalmopathy. Amplified TCR beta CDR3 regions derived from RNA transcripts. First-round RT-PCR with HTBI primers amplified the TCR CDR3 region. Using its own MiXCR run on the multiplex PCR reads, TCRdb lists one record per CDR3 protein. The sample lists 200,000 to 250,000 distinct CDR3 sequences, roughly 17% occurring once. The source material was blood. The source of these receptors is a woman under 30 with Graves' ophthalmopathy.

A few counts support this clonotype. A clone one base away is much larger, so this may be a read error. In DNA form, the CDR3 reads TGCAGTGCTAGACCACGACAAGGACGGCCTGTGGGGGCTTTCTTT. Amino acid sequence: CSARPRQGRPVGAFF. V usage is TRBV20-1 and J usage is TRBJ1-1; no definite D call. The V end was cut by 2 bases, the J end by 11 bases, with 24 bases between. The CDR3 has 15 residues. Per germline, CDR1 DFQATT and CDR2 SNEGSKA (reference sequence).

This clonotype was recorded at least ten times. V gene TRBV2 combines with J gene TRBJ1-2, with D hard to call. Germline values: CDR1 SNHLY, CDR2 FYNNEI. V gave up 7 bases and J gave up 0 bases, with 6 bases separating them. The CDR3 consists of 12 residues. The CDR3 DNA follows: TGTGCCAGCAAGGGAGCTAACTATGGCTACACCTTC. This translates into CASKGANYGYTF.

As concerns this clonotype: A much bigger clone sits one base away, suggesting this may be a read error. V usage is TRBV27 and J usage is TRBJ2-7, with 7 bases lining up with TRBD1. V was pared by 5 bases and J by 5 bases, with 15 bases of the junction left unmatched. Germline CDR1 MNHEY, CDR2 SMNVEV (reference sequence). CDR3 size: 16 residues. The CDR3 DNA reads as TGTGCCAGCAGTAAATATTATCGGGACAGAAGGAACGAGCAGTACTTC. The encoded protein is CASSKYYRDRRNEQYF.

This clonotype was seen ten or more times. This sequence joins TRBV6-1 and TRBJ2-1; D gene unclear. This CDR3 has 14 amino acids. Looked up from germline, CDR1 is MNHNS and CDR2 is SASEGT. V shed 5 bases and J shed 7 bases, with 15 bases lying between them. The DNA for the CDR3 is TGTGCCAGCAGTCTCCAGGACGGCGTAAATGAGCAGTTCTTC. Translation gives CASSLQDGVNEQFF.

This clonotype was seen a handful of times. V is TRBV24-1 and J is TRBJ2-1; 15 nucleotides line up with TRBD2. Trimming took 4 bases from V and 8 from J; bases not matched to a gene: 8. Per germline, CDR1 KGHDR and CDR2 SFDVKD. The CDR3 totals 17 residues. CDR3: CATSDPSGTSGRYEQFF. DNA for the CDR3: TGTGCCACCAGTGACCCCTCCGGGACTAGCGGGAGGTATGAGCAGTTCTTC.

This clonotype was detected ten times or more. The rearrangement joins TRBV9 to TRBJ1-2; no definite D call. Trimming left V 4 bases short and J 6 bases short, with 19 bases between. Germline CDR1 is SGDLS and CDR2 is YYNGEE. There are 15 residues in the CDR3. The CDR3, as DNA: TGTGCCAGCAGCTCCGTCGACGGATCCATAGATGGCTACACCTTC. Protein sequence: CASSSVDGSIDGYTF.

The rearrangement uses TRBV27 and TRBJ2-3, with 12 bases identical to TRBD2. The germline V gene encodes CDR1 MNHEY and CDR2 SMNVEV (reference sequence). The CDR3 consists of 19 residues. The V and J ends lost 2 bases and 0 bases, in that order; junction bases with no gene match: 9. CDR3 residues: CASSLRWLAGGRSTDTQYF. The DNA for the CDR3 is TGTGCCAGCAGTTTAAGATGGCTAGCGGGAGGGCGTAGCACAGATACGCAGTATTTT.

This clonotype showed up many times. The chain uses TRBV7-6 and TRBJ2-1; D gene uncertain. Germline V CDR1 and CDR2: SGHVS, FNYEAQ. The germline V and J ends were trimmed by 4 bases and 9 bases, with 13 bases remaining between them. This CDR3 comprises 13 residues. The CDR3 DNA sequence: TGTGCCAGCAGCTCAAGAACGGCCCCTGAGCAGTTCTTC. Protein: CASSSRTAPEQFF.

The chain uses TRBV9 and TRBJ1-1; TRBD1 agrees at 11 bases. This CDR3 spans 13 amino acids. CDR1 is SGDLS, CDR2 YYNGEE, per germline. V lost 3 bases to trimming and J lost 12 bases; unmatched junction nucleotides: 7. This CDR3 is CASSAGTGGRSFF. CDR3 nucleotide sequence: TGTGCCAGCAGCGCGGGGACAGGGGGTAGATCTTTCTTT.

This clonotype was observed many times. The junction and the germline gene differ at one end; a read error may be behind it. V and J are TRBV20-1 and TRBJ1-5; TRBD1 matches at 7 bases. The CDR3 consists of 12 residues. Germline V gives CDR1 DFQATT, CDR2 SNEGSKA (reference sequence). The CDR3, as DNA: TGCAGTGTTAGACAGGGCCCTCAGCCCCAGCATTTT. Translation: CSVRQGPQPQHF.

This clonotype was counted many times. The chain has TRBV5-1 and TRBJ2-3, with 11 bases that match TRBD2. There are 16 residues in the CDR3. V dropped 0 bases and J dropped 1; count of bases not matched to a gene: 1. Germline CDR1 SGHRS, CDR2 YFSETQ. In DNA, the CDR3 is TGCGCCAGCAGCTTGGTTAGCGGGAGGGGCACAGATACGCAGTATTTT. Amino acids: CASSLVSGRGTDTQYF.

This clonotype was found many times. This chain joins TRBV11-2 and TRBJ2-7, with D perhaps being TRBD1 or TRBD2 (5 bases each). The CDR3 length is 17 residues. CDR1 SGHAT and CDR2 FQNNGV come from the germline V gene. Trimming removed 4 bases at V and 0 bases at J, with 19 bases between. The CDR3 loop reads CASSSFPGGGRSYEQYF. For the CDR3, the DNA is TGTGCCAGCAGCTCTTTTCCAGGTGGGGGACGCTCCTACGAGCAGTACTTC.

Ten or more counts support this clonotype. The V call is TRBV7-2, the J call TRBJ2-7; 10 nucleotides line up with TRBD1. With V trimmed by 2 bases and J by 5 bases, 3 bases remained unmatched. CDR3 length equals 14 residues. Germline lookup yields CDR1 SGHTA and CDR2 FQGNSA. The CDR3 sequence: CASSLRTGGHEQYF. In nucleotides, the CDR3 is TGTGCCAGCAGCTTACGGACAGGGGGTCACGAGCAGTACTTC.

This clonotype was seen at least ten times. The chain uses TRBV19 and TRBJ1-5, with 7 bases that match TRBD1. J was trimmed by 6 bases and V by 3 bases; bases with no gene match: 11. The CDR3 is made up of 16 amino acids. The germline CDR1 and CDR2 sequences are LNHDA and SQIVND (reference sequence). The CDR3 spells CASSITAGGLAQPQHF. CDR3 sequence (DNA): TGTGCCAGTAGTATTACCGCAGGGGGGCTTGCTCAGCCCCAGCATTTT.

The rearrangement uses TRBV9 and TRBJ1-1; 7 bases agree with TRBD1. Germline lookup yields CDR1 SGDLS and CDR2 YYNGEE. V trimming: 5 bases; J trimming: 0 bases; junction bases outside the gene matches: 7. The CDR3 consists of 15 residues. Here the CDR3 reads CASSRDSYMNTEAFF. In DNA form, the CDR3 reads TGTGCCAGCAGTCGGGACAGTTACATGAACACTGAAGCTTTCTTT.

This clonotype occurred many times. The chain joins TRBV11-2 to TRBJ1-2; D not certain. CDR3 length: 12 residues. The germline V gene has CDR1 SGHAT and CDR2 FQNNGV. V was clipped by 1 base and J by 9 bases, with 9 bases between them. DNA for the CDR3: TGTGCCAGCAGCTTAGCCAGCATGCGCTACACCTTC. Its translation is CASSLASMRYTF.

At least ten counts were recorded for this clonotype. The chain combines TRBV3-1 with TRBJ1-1; D is ambiguous. The ends were cut back, 4 bases at V and 5 bases at J, with 11 bases in the middle. This CDR3 has 13 residues. Germline loops: CDR1 LGHDT, CDR2 YNNKEL (reference sequence). CDR3 nucleotides: TGTGCCAGCAGCCCCCCGGTGGCGACTGAAGCTTTCTTT. Its protein is CASSPPVATEAFF.

This clonotype was observed at least ten times. The V call is TRBV28, the J call TRBJ1-5, with TRBD1 matching 7 bases. The germline gives CDR1 MDHEN, CDR2 SYDVKM. V shed 2 bases and J 6 bases; nucleotides not matched to a gene: 7. This CDR3 has 15 residues. This CDR3 is CASSLLRQGVQPQHF. CDR3 bases: TGTGCCAGCAGTTTACTCCGTCAGGGGGTTCAGCCCCAGCATTTT.

In its sample, this clonotype was seen many times. The CDR3 DNA reads TGTGCCAGCAGCCAAGATACGAACACTGAAGCTTTCTTT. Protein sequence: CASSQDTNTEAFF. The chain uses TRBV14 and TRBJ1-1; unclear D gene. The CDR3 has 13 residues. From germline, CDR1 is SGHDN and CDR2 FVKESK. V was shortened by 0 bases and J by 1 base, with 3 bases between the two germline ends.

This clonotype was picked up many times. The chain employs TRBV28 and TRBJ1-2; no clear D. CDR3 length: 12 residues. Germline CDR1 reads MDHEN; CDR2 reads SYDVKM. V was shortened by 4 bases and J by 7 bases, with 10 bases between the two germline ends. CDR3 sequence (DNA): TGTGCCAGCAGTTATGGGCCGGCTGGCTACACCTTC. Translation: CASSYGPAGYTF.

This clonotype was observed a few times. The chain has TRBV28 and TRBJ2-7; D may be TRBD2 (5 bases). Germline V lookup: CDR1 MDHEN, CDR2 SYDVKM. CDR3 length: 14 residues. V dropped 5 bases and J dropped 4 bases, with 15 bases sitting between them. The CDR3 protein is CASSRTQKRYEQYF. The CDR3 DNA is TGTGCCAGCAGTCGGACTCAGAAGAGATACGAGCAGTACTTC.

The chain uses TRBV4-3 and TRBJ2-6; the D gene could be TRBD1 or TRBD2 (6 bases each). V shed 0 bases and J shed 3 bases, with 15 bases lying between them. Germline assignment: CDR1 LGHNA and CDR2 YSLEER. The CDR3 runs to 18 residues. DNA of the CDR3: TGCGCCAGCAGCCAAGAACGCCCGGGGGCGGGTGGGGCCAACGTCCTGACTTTC. Encoded protein: CASSQERPGAGGANVLTF.

In its sample, this clonotype was seen many times. The rearrangement joins TRBV20-1 to TRBJ2-1; 11 bases are shared with TRBD1. CDR1 is DFQATT and CDR2 is SNEGSKA in the germline V gene (reference sequence). The CDR3 runs 14 residues. The J segment lost 11 bases and the V segment lost 1 base, leaving 7 bases of the junction unmatched. CDR3: CSARVGTGGVKQFF. The CDR3 DNA follows: TGCAGTGCTAGAGTTGGGACAGGGGGTGTAAAGCAGTTCTTC.

This clonotype has ten or more counts. The J gene is TRBJ2-7, the V gene TRBV7-9; D might be TRBD1 or TRBD2, each matching 5 bases. V was pared by 0 bases and J by 3 bases, with 9 bases between. Looked up from germline, CDR1 is SEHNR and CDR2 is FQNEAQ (reference sequence). The CDR3 runs 14 residues. CDR3: CASSLAGTDYEQYF. Here the CDR3 DNA reads TGTGCCAGCAGCTTAGCGGGGACGGACTACGAGCAGTACTTC.

This clonotype showed up just a few times. The chain uses TRBV4-2 and TRBJ2-3; D gene uncertain. Germline loops: CDR1 LGHNA, CDR2 YNFKEQ. The length of the CDR3 is 14 residues. V was clipped by 0 bases and J by 5 bases, with 9 bases between them. As DNA, the CDR3 is TGTGCCAGCAGCCAAGATTTCATGCTAGATACGCAGTATTTT. Translated, it gives CASSQDFMLDTQYF.

This clonotype was seen repeatedly, ten times or more. The V call is TRBV5-6, the J call TRBJ1-1, with D unclear. Germline V gene data show CDR1 as SGHDT and CDR2 as YYEEEE. With 4 bases removed from V and 3 bases from J, the gap between germline ends came to 10 bases. The CDR3 is made up of 13 amino acids. The CDR3 here is CASSPPLDTEAFF. In nucleotides, the CDR3 is TGTGCCAGCAGCCCCCCCCTCGACACTGAAGCTTTCTTT.

Ten or more counts support this clonotype. The chain joins TRBV6-1 to TRBJ1-2; D may be TRBD1 (5 bases). This CDR3 spans 16 amino acids. Germline CDR1 is MNHNS and CDR2 is SASEGT. V was shortened by 0 bases and J by 2 bases, with 13 bases between the two germline ends. The CDR3 loop reads CASSEAPSGSNYGYTF. The CDR3 coding sequence is TGTGCCAGCAGTGAAGCTCCCTCAGGGTCAAACTATGGCTACACCTTC.

This clonotype was recorded at least ten times. The J gene is TRBJ2-1, the V gene TRBV6-1; 11 bases are shared with TRBD2. Germline CDR1 and CDR2: MNHNS and SASEGT. There are 16 residues in the CDR3. Trimming removed 5 bases from V and 4 bases from J; junction bases left unmatched: 7. The CDR3 region is CASSLLAGDVYNEQFF. The CDR3 DNA is TGTGCCAGCAGTCTACTAGCGGGGGACGTTTACAATGAGCAGTTCTTC.

This clonotype has at least ten counts. J is TRBJ1-1 and V is TRBV7-8, with D unclear. The CDR3 covers 13 residues. Trimming removed 6 bases at V and 1 base at J, with 9 bases between. CDR1 is SGHVS and CDR2 is FQNEAQ in the germline V gene. The CDR3 protein is CASSSGPNTEAFF. DNA of the CDR3: TGTGCCAGCAGTTCCGGACCGAACACTGAAGCTTTCTTT.

This clonotype was counted ten times or more. The chain has TRBV5-5 and TRBJ1-2; a weak D match, TRBD1 (5 bases). The CDR3 sequence is 14 residues long. Trimming took off 5 bases at V and 10 bases at J, with 21 bases between the two ends. Germline CDR1 is SGHKS and CDR2 is YYEKEE (reference sequence). The CDR3 loop is CASRHDRIVVDYTF. CDR3 nucleotides: TGTGCCAGCAGACATGACAGAATCGTTGTAGACTACACCTTC. Full variable domain (rest looked up from reference TRBV5-5 and TRBJ1-2): DAGVTQSPTHLIKTRGQQVTLRCSPISGHKSVSWYQQVLGQGPQFIFQYYEKEERGRGNFPDRFSARQFPNYSSELNVNALLLGDSALYLCASRHDRIVVDYTFGSGTRLTVV.